The 32 T cell receptor beta chains listed next were all sequenced from one sample in a study of T cells in tuberculosis. Thawed, overnight-rested PBMC were stained with GMM-loaded CD1B tetramer, viability dye and anti-CD3, then sorted. The CD1B tetramers carried C32 glucose monomycolate purified from Rhodococcus equi. TCRdb's copy holds only in-frame clones and misses some; the assay was immunoSEQ multiplex PCR. The profile shows some 90,000 clones, roughly 93% of them singletons. Material for sequencing was CD1b-GMM tetramer-negative cells sorted from PBMCs. These receptors were collected from an adult woman with latent tuberculosis.

On this clone: The junction and the germline gene differ at one end; a read error may be behind it. CDR3 sequence (DNA): TGCGCCAGCAGTTTGGACAGGGATTCACCCCTCCACTTT. Amino acids: CASSLDRDSPLHF. The gene calls are TRBV5-1 and TRBJ1-6; 8 bases align to TRBD1. Germline V gene sequence: CDR1 SGHRS, CDR2 YFSETQ. The CDR3 spans 13 residues.

The chain is built from TRBV27 and TRBJ1-2; 8 bases agree with TRBD1. There are 13 residues in the CDR3. After removal of 8 bases from V and 7 bases from J, the junction contained 9 bases not matched to a gene. CDR1 and CDR2 (germline): MNHEY, SMNVEV (reference sequence). The CDR3 reads CASGGRTGLGYTF. The CDR3 coding sequence is TGTGCCAGCGGAGGACGGACAGGGCTTGGCTACACCTTC.

About this clone itself: The germline gene is not matched at one end of the junction; a read error may be the cause. The chain recombines TRBV5-1 with TRBJ1-4; a weak D match, TRBD1 (5 bases). The CDR3 consists of 14 residues. Germline loops: CDR1 SGHRS, CDR2 YFSETQ. CDR3 sequence: CASSLRTSNEKLFF. As DNA, the CDR3 is TGCGCCAGCAGCTTGCGGACATCGAATGAAAAGCTGTTTTTT.

The chain has TRBV4-1 and TRBJ1-1; tentatively, D is TRBD1 (6 bases). Germline V gene sequence: CDR1 MGHRA, CDR2 YSYEKL. V lost 3 bases and J 7 bases, leaving 18 bases between the germline ends. The CDR3 has 15 amino acids. CDR3 residues: CASSQTAGGLDEAFF. The CDR3 DNA reads TGCGCCAGCAGCCAGACAGCGGGGGGGCTCGATGAAGCTTTCTTT.

J is TRBJ1-4 and V is TRBV19; 11 bases are a match to TRBD1. The V and J ends lost 1 base and 0 bases, in that order; junction bases with no gene match: 4. The CDR3 runs to 18 residues. The germline V gene has CDR1 LNHDA and CDR2 SQIVND (reference sequence). The CDR3 loop is CASSIAGQGAATNEKLFF. The DNA for the CDR3 is TGTGCCAGTAGTATAGCTGGACAGGGGGCTGCAACTAATGAAAAACTGTTTTTT.

This chain uses TRBV30 with TRBJ1-5; 7 bases match TRBD1. The CDR3 is 14 residues long. V dropped 5 bases and J dropped 2; count of bases not matched to a gene: 6. CDR1 and CDR2 from the germline V gene are GTSNPN and SVGIG (reference sequence). The DNA for the CDR3 is TGTGCCTGGGCTCAGGGGGTTGGCAATCAGCCCCAGCATTTT. Its protein is CAWAQGVGNQPQHF. Full variable domain (remainder filled in from reference TRBV30 and TRBJ1-5): SQTIHQWPATLVQPVGSPLSLECTVEGTSNPNLYWYRQAAGRGLQLLFYSVGIGQISSEVPQNLSASRPQDRQFILSSKKLLLSDSGFYLCAWAQGVGNQPQHFGDGTRLSIL.

The gene calls are TRBV4-2 and TRBJ2-1, with 9 positions matching TRBD2. Germline trimming cut 3 bases from V and 4 bases from J; bases unmatched to any gene: 7. Germline lookup yields CDR1 LGHNA and CDR2 YNFKEQ. The CDR3 is 16 amino acids. In DNA, the CDR3 is TGTGCCAGCAGCCAGGGAAATAGCGGGGGATACAATGAGCAGTTCTTC. Protein: CASSQGNSGGYNEQFF.

The rearrangement uses TRBV2 and TRBJ1-2; 8 nucleotides align to TRBD1. The CDR3 is 13 amino acids. CDR1 and CDR2 (germline): SNHLY, FYNNEI. Losses at the gene ends were 5 bases for V and 8 bases for J; bases not matched to a gene: 7. CDR3 region: CASSNPTGAGYTF. The CDR3 bases are TGTGCCAGCAGTAACCCGACAGGGGCCGGCTACACCTTC.

The V call is TRBV28, the J call TRBJ1-5; D gene uncertain. Trimming took off 7 bases at V and 0 bases at J, with 16 bases between the two ends. The CDR3 covers 16 residues. Germline V gene sequence: CDR1 MDHEN, CDR2 SYDVKM. The CDR3 nucleotides read TGTGCCAGCAATGAGGAGGTTAAATATAGCAATCAGCCCCAGCATTTT. This translates into CASNEEVKYSNQPQHF. Full variable domain (remainder filled in from reference TRBV28 and TRBJ1-5): DVKVTQSSRYLVKRTGEKVFLECVQDMDHENMFWYRQDPGLGLRLIYFSYDVKMKEKGDIPEGYSVSREKKERFSLILESASTNQTSMYLCASNEEVKYSNQPQHFGDGTRLSIL.

V gene TRBV19 combines with J gene TRBJ2-1; 10 bases are a match to TRBD2. This CDR3 contains 15 residues. Trimming cost V 6 bases and J 7 bases; bases outside gene matches: 9. CDR1 LNHDA and CDR2 SQIVND come from the germline V gene (reference sequence). The CDR3 loop reads CASSIFQRGGNEQFF. CDR3 in DNA: TGTGCCAGTAGCATATTTCAGCGGGGGGGTAATGAGCAGTTCTTC.

Points on this clone: Other DNA sequences in the same sample also yield this CDR3. This rearrangement joins TRBV19 to TRBJ1-1; D gene unclear. V was cut by 1 base and J by 0 bases, with 9 bases left in between. Germline V lookup: CDR1 LNHDA, CDR2 SQIVND (reference sequence). The CDR3 length is 15 residues. The CDR3 is CASSIGLLMNTEAFF. Written as DNA, the CDR3 is TGTGCCAGTAGTATAGGCCTACTTATGAACACTGAAGCTTTCTTT.

The chain couples TRBV18 to TRBJ1-5; TRBD1 agrees at 8 bases. Germline CDR1 and CDR2: KGHSH and LQKENI. The V and J ends lost 0 bases and 0 bases, in that order; junction bases with no gene match: 10. The CDR3 extends over 19 amino acids. The DNA of the CDR3 is TGTGCCAGCTCACCACCGGGACAGGTCGTACTTTATAGCAATCAGCCCCAGCATTTT. Translating gives CASSPPGQVVLYSNQPQHF.

The chain employs TRBV5-4 and TRBJ2-7; TRBD2 matches 11 bases. Germline assignment: CDR1 SGHNT and CDR2 YYREEE (reference sequence). Germline trimming cut 7 bases from V and 3 bases from J; bases unmatched to any gene: 6. The CDR3 is 14 amino acids. The CDR3 sequence: CASSTSGGIYEQYF. In DNA, the CDR3 is TGTGCCAGCTCTACTAGCGGGGGTATCTACGAGCAGTACTTC.

CDR3 sequence reads: CASSVDVGAGNTIYF. CDR3 bases: TGTGCCAGCAGCGTAGATGTGGGCGCGGGAAACACCATATATTTT. This chain connects TRBV9 to TRBJ1-3; D call uncertain. V lost 0 bases, J lost 4 bases, and 11 bases lay in between. The length of the CDR3 is 15 residues. The germline V gene has CDR1 SGDLS and CDR2 YYNGEE.

V and J are TRBV27 and TRBJ2-7; 7 nucleotides agree with TRBD2. The J segment lost 3 bases and the V segment lost 2 bases, leaving 7 bases of the junction unmatched. The CDR3 consists of 15 residues. The germline gives CDR1 MNHEY, CDR2 SMNVEV (reference sequence). CDR3 DNA: TGTGCCAGCAGTTTAGGGCGGGGGACTCACTACGAGCAGTACTTC. Its protein product is CASSLGRGTHYEQYF.

The chain uses TRBV21-1 and TRBJ2-3; the D segment call TRBD2 is taken from the table without a DNA check. TRBV21-1 has pseudogene status. CDR3 length: 18 amino acids. Here the CDR3 reads CASSNYPLNGKSTDTQYF. DNA for the CDR3: TGTGCCAGCAGTAACTACCCACTTAACGGTAAGAGCACAGATACGCAGTATTTT.

This clone was observed a few times. J is TRBJ2-7 and V is TRBV6-6; 8 bases are shared with TRBD2. The CDR3 totals 16 residues. The ends lost 5 bases at V and 3 bases at J; junction bases unmatched: 12. Germline values: CDR1 MNHNY, CDR2 SVGAGI (reference sequence). The chain's CDR3 is CASSQGGAGGIYEQYV. The CDR3 region has the DNA TGTGCCAGCAGTCAAGGCGGCGCGGGGGGAATCTACGAGCAGTACGTC.

This chain links TRBV5-4 with TRBJ2-2, with a tentative D call TRBD2 (6 bases). CDR3 length equals 15 residues. V lost 5 bases and J lost 7, with 18 bases in between. The germline V gene has CDR1 SGHNT and CDR2 YYREEE (reference sequence). The chain's CDR3 is CASSRDMLGLGELFF. CDR3 nucleotide sequence: TGTGCCAGCAGTCGTGACATGTTGGGACTCGGGGAGCTGTTTTTT.

The chain couples TRBV7-2 to TRBJ2-1; D unresolved. Deletions cut 3 bases from V and 4 bases from J, with 4 bases between. Germline V gives CDR1 SGHTA, CDR2 FQGNSA. CDR3 length: 12 residues. This CDR3 reads CASSFLYNEQFF. In DNA, the CDR3 is TGTGCCAGCAGCTTCCTATACAATGAGCAGTTCTTC.

The V and J genes are TRBV4-1 and TRBJ2-2; TRBD1 is a possible D gene (5 bases). The CDR3 extends over 17 amino acids. Trimming removed 3 bases at V and 2 bases at J, with 16 bases between. Per the germline V gene, CDR1 is MGHRA and CDR2 is YSYEKL. CDR3 nucleotides: TGCGCCAGCAGCCATGGACATGGAGAGTCCAACACCGGGGAGCTGTTTTTT. As protein: CASSHGHGESNTGELFF.

This sequence joins TRBV25-1 and TRBJ2-3, with 9 bases identical to TRBD2. The CDR3 runs to 17 residues. Germline assignment: CDR1 MGHDK and CDR2 SYGVNS. Trimming took 6 bases from V and 0 from J; bases not matched to a gene: 10. The CDR3 region is CASRPGTSRPSTDTQYF. CDR3 in DNA: TGTGCCAGCAGGCCAGGGACTAGCCGTCCTAGCACAGATACGCAGTATTTT.

The chain recombines TRBV29-1 with TRBJ2-7, with 7 bases identical to TRBD1. CDR1 is SQVTM, CDR2 ANQGSEA, per germline. J gave up 2 bases and V 6 bases, and 13 bases lay outside the gene matches. This CDR3 comprises 15 residues. CDR3 bases: TGCAGCGTCGCCTCCGGGACAGTGGGTCCCTACGAGCAGTACGTC. Translated, it gives CSVASGTVGPYEQYV.

The V and J genes are TRBV27 and TRBJ2-7, with TRBD1 as a possible D gene (6 bases). Germline V gene lookup returns CDR1 MNHEY and CDR2 SMNVEV (reference sequence). The V end was cut by 4 bases, the J end by 5 bases, with 9 bases between. The CDR3 is 12 amino acids. The CDR3 DNA reads TGTGCCAGCAGTTCCGGGACAAACGAGCAGTACTTC. It is translated as CASSSGTNEQYF.

This chain connects TRBV14 to TRBJ1-2, with D hard to call. With 5 bases removed from V and 7 bases from J, the gap between germline ends came to 14 bases. The germline V gene encodes CDR1 SGHDN and CDR2 FVKESK. The CDR3 spans 13 residues. CDR3 nucleotides: TGTGCCAGCAGCTCCTGGCCCAGCGGTGGCTACACCTTC. Translation gives CASSSWPSGGYTF.

This chain joins TRBV19 and TRBJ2-1, with 9 bases that match TRBD2. Germline V CDR1 and CDR2: LNHDA, SQIVND (reference sequence). V shed 1 base, J shed 2 bases, and the junction held 0 bases outside the gene matches. This CDR3 has 15 amino acids. This chain's CDR3 is CASSIASGTYNEQFF. The CDR3 region has the DNA TGTGCCAGTAGTATAGCTAGCGGGACCTACAATGAGCAGTTCTTC. Drawing the rest from reference TRBV19 and TRBJ2-1, the complete variable domain is DGGITQSPKYLFRKEGQNVTLSCEQNLNHDAMYWYRQDPGQGLRLIYYSQIVNDFQKGDIAEGYSVSREKKESFPLTVTSAQKNPTAFYLCASSIASGTYNEQFFGPGTRLTVL.

This clone was observed once. The chain is built from TRBV19 and TRBJ1-2; D ambiguous. CDR3 size: 12 residues. Trimming cost V 3 bases and J 9 bases, with 11 bases left between them. Looked up from germline, CDR1 is LNHDA and CDR2 is SQIVND (reference sequence). CDR3 coding DNA: TGTGCCAGTAGTATTGGATTCGGGAGCTACACCTTC. This translates into CASSIGFGSYTF.

The rearrangement links TRBV5-6 to TRBJ2-5; maybe TRBD2 (5 bases). The germline gives CDR1 SGHDT, CDR2 YYEEEE. Trimming removed 3 bases from V and 2 bases from J, with 11 bases in between. This CDR3 contains 14 residues. The DNA for the CDR3 is TGTGCCAGCAGCTCAGGACTGCCACAAGAGACCCAGTACTTC. It yields the protein CASSSGLPQETQYF.

The J gene is TRBJ1-3, the V gene TRBV19; D is uncertain. Trimming pared 3 bases from V and 0 bases from J, leaving 6 bases between. Per germline, CDR1 LNHDA and CDR2 SQIVND (reference sequence). This CDR3 comprises 14 residues. CDR3 in DNA: TGTGCCAGTAGTATTACTCACTCTGGAAACACCATATATTTT. The encoded protein is CASSITHSGNTIYF.

The chain couples TRBV6-6 to TRBJ2-7, with TRBD1 as a possible D gene (5 bases). The CDR3 totals 15 residues. CDR1 and CDR2 (germline): MNHNY, SVGAGI (reference sequence). Between the trimmed V and J ends, which lost 7 bases and 0 bases, there was a span of 16 bases. CDR3 coding DNA: TGTGCCAGCAAACGACAGCAACTCTCCTCCTACGAGCAGTACTTC. This translates into CASKRQQLSSYEQYF.

The chain uses TRBV28 and TRBJ1-4; 7 nucleotides line up with TRBD1. The CDR3 sequence is 15 residues long. Germline V gene data show CDR1 as MDHEN and CDR2 as SYDVKM. V shed 5 bases and J 4 bases; nucleotides not matched to a gene: 7. CDR3 coding DNA: TGTGCCAGCAGTGCTGAGGGACAGATTAATGAAAAACTGTTTTTT. As protein: CASSAEGQINEKLFF.

The chain recombines TRBV5-4 with TRBJ2-2; 10 positions agree with TRBD2. V dropped 5 bases and J dropped 6; count of bases not matched to a gene: 10. The CDR3 length is 16 residues. In germline, CDR1 is SGHNT, CDR2 YYREEE (reference sequence). Here the CDR3 reads CASSPERGGLSGELFF. Written as DNA, the CDR3 is TGTGCCAGCAGTCCCGAGCGGGGGGGCCTTTCCGGGGAGCTGTTTTTT.

The chain couples TRBV28 to TRBJ2-3; weak D call: TRBD2 (7 bases). With 6 bases removed from V and 1 base from J, the gap between germline ends came to 11 bases. The CDR3 totals 14 residues. Germline V gives CDR1 MDHEN, CDR2 SYDVKM. CDR3 bases: TGTGCCAGCAGAGAGGGGGGGGGCACAGATACGCAGTATTTT. Translating it yields CASREGGGTDTQYF.